This note documents a single T cell receptor (beta chain) sequence. A much larger clonotype is one base distant, so this may be a read error. These data come from a study of T-cell reconstitution after alpha-beta-depleted transplantation in children. The CDR3 loop spans 16 amino acids. Germline loops: CDR1 SGHNT, CDR2 YYREEE (reference sequence). J gave up 3 bases and V 1 base, and 7 bases lay outside the gene matches. Researchers prepared the TCRbeta library using unique molecular identifiers, the study reports. One entry per CDR3 protein results from TCRdb running MiXCR on the PCR reads. The sample includes about 640,000 distinct CDR3 sequences, around 16% seen only once; the top ten take approximately 1.1%.

The chain combines TRBV5-4 with TRBJ2-3; 8 bases agree with TRBD1. The sequences come from PBMCs from the stem cell graft donor, collected from the stem cell graft. The TCR sequence derives from a human donor who donated a stem cell graft to a child with acute myeloid leukemia. In DNA, the CDR3 is TGTGCCAGCAGCTTGCCATCAGGGGGCATGACAGATACGCAGTATTTT. It codes for CASSLPSGGMTDTQYF.